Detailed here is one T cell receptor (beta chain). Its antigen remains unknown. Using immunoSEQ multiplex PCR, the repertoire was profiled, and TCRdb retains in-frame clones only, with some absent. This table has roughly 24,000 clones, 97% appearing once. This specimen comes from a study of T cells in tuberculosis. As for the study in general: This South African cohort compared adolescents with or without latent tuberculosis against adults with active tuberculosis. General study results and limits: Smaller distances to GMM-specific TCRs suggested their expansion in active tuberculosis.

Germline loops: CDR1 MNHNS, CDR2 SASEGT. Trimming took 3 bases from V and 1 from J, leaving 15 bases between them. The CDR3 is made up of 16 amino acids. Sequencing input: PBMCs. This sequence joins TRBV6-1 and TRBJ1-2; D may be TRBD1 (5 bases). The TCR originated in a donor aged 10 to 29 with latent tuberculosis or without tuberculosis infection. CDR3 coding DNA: TGTGCCAGCAGTGATACGGGGGAGTACCATAACTATGGCTACACCTTC. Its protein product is CASSDTGEYHNYGYTF.